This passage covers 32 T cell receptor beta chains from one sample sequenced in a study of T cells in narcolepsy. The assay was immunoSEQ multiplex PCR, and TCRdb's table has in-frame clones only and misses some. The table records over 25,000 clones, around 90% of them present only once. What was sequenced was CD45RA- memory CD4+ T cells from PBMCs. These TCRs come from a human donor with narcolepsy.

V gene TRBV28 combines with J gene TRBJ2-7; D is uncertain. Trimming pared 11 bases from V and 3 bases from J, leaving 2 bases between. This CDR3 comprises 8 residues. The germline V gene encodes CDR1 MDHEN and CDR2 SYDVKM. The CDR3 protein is CAGYEQYF. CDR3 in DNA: TGTGCCGGCTACGAGCAGTACTTC. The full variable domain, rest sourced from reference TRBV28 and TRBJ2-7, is DVKVTQSSRYLVKRTGEKVFLECVQDMDHENMFWYRQDPGLGLRLIYFSYDVKMKEKGDIPEGYSVSREKKERFSLILESASTNQTSMYLCAGYEQYFGPGTRLTVT.

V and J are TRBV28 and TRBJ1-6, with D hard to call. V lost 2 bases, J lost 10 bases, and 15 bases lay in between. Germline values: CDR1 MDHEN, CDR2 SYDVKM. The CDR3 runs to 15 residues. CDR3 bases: TGTGCCAGCAGTTTACCTAGTCCCGGAGGATCACCCCTCCACTTT. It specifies CASSLPSPGGSPLHF.

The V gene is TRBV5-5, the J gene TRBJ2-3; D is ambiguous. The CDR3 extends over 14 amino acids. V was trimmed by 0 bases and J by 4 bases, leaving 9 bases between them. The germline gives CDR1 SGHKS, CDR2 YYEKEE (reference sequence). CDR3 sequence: CASSLDYFSDTQYF. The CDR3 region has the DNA TGTGCCAGCAGCTTGGACTACTTTTCAGATACGCAGTATTTT.

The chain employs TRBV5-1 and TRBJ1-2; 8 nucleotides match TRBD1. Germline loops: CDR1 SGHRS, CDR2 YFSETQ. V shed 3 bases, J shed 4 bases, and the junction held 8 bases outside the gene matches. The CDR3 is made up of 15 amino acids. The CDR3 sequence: CASSSRQGTSYGYTF. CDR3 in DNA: TGCGCCAGCAGCTCTAGACAGGGGACTAGCTATGGCTACACCTTC.

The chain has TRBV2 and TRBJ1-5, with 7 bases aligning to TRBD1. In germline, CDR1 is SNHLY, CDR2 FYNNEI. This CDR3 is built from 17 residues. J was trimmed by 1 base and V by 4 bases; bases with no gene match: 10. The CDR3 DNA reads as TGTGCCAGCAGTGGGGGCCCGGGACAGAAAAGCAATCAGCCCCAGCATTTT. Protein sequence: CASSGGPGQKSNQPQHF.

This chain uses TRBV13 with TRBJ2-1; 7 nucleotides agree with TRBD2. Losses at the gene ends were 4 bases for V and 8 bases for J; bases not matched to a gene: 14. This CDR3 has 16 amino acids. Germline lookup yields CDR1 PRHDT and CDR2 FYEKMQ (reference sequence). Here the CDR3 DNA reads TGTGCCAGCAGCTCTTTCGGGGGAGCGGGGAGGGATGAGCAGTTCTTC. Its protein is CASSSFGGAGRDEQFF.

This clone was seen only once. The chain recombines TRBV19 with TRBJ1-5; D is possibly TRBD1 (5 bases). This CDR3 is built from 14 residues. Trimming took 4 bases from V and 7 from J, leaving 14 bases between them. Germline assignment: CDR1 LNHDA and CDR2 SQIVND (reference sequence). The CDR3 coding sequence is TGTGCCAGTAGTACCGGGGCCGATGGGCAGCCCCAGCATTTT. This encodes CASSTGADGQPQHF.

The CDR3 sequence: CASRSGTGEGQPQHF. CDR3 coding DNA: TGTGCCAGTAGATCCGGGACAGGGGAAGGTCAGCCCCAGCATTTT. This rearrangement joins TRBV19 to TRBJ1-5, with 10 positions matching TRBD1. The V and J ends lost 6 bases and 6 bases, in that order; junction bases with no gene match: 8. Per germline, CDR1 LNHDA and CDR2 SQIVND (reference sequence). There are 15 residues in the CDR3.

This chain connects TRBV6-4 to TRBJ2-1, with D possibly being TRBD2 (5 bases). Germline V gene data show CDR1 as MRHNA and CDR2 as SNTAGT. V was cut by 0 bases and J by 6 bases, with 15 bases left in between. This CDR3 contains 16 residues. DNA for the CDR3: TGTGCCAGCAGTGACTCGTTTGCGGGTAAAATCAATGAGCAGTTCTTC. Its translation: CASSDSFAGKINEQFF.

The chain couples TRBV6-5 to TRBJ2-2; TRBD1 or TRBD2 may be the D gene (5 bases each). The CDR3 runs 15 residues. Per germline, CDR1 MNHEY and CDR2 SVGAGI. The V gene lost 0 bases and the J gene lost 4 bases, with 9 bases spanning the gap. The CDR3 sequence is CASSYSGAGTGELFF. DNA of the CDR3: TGTGCCAGCAGTTACTCAGGGGCGGGCACCGGGGAGCTGTTTTTT.

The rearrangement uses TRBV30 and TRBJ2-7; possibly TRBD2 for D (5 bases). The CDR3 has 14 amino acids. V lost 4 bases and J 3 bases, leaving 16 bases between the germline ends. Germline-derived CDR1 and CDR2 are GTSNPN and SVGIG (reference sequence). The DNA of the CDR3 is TGTGCCTGGACCCCCGGAGGACTTCACTACGAGCAGTACTTC. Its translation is CAWTPGGLHYEQYF.

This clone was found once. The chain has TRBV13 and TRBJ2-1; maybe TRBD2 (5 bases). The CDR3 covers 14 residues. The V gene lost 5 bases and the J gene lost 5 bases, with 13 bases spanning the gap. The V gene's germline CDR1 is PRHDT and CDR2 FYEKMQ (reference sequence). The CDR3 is CASSLTRGNNEQFF. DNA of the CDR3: TGTGCCAGCAGCCTCACCCGGGGAAACAATGAGCAGTTCTTC.

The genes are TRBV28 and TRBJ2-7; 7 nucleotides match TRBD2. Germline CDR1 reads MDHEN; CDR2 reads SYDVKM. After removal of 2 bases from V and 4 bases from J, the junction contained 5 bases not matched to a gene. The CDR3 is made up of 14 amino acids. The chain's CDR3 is CASSLGGGRYEQYF. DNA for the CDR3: TGTGCCAGCAGTTTAGGGGGGGGAAGGTACGAGCAGTACTTC.

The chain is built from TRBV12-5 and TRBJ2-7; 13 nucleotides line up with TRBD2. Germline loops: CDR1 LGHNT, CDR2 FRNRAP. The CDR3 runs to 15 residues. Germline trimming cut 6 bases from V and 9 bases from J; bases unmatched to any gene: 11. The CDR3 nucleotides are TGTGCTAGTGGCTTAGGGACTAGCGGGATCAGGAGGCAGTACTTC. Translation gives CASGLGTSGIRRQYF.

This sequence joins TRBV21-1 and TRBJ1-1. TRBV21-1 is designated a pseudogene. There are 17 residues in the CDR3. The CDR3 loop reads CASSKGRNSTHNTEAFF. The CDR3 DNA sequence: TGTGCCAGCAGCAAAGGGAGGAATAGTACCCATAACACTGAAGCTTTCTTT.

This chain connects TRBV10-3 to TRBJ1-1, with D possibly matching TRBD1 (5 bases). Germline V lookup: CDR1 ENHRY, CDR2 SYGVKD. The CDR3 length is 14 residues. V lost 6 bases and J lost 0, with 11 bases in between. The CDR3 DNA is TGTGCCATCAGCCCAGGGATCATGAACACTGAAGCTTTCTTT. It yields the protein CAISPGIMNTEAFF.

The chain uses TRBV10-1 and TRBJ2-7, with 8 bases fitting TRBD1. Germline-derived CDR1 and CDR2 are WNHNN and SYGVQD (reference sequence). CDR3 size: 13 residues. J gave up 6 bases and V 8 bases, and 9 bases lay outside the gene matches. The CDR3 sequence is CASLGQEISEQYF. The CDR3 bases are TGCGCCAGCTTGGGACAGGAGATAAGCGAGCAGTACTTC.

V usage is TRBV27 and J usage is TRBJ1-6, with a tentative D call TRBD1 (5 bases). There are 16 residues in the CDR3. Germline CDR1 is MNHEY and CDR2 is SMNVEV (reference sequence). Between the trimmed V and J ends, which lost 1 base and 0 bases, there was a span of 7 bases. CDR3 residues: CASSLYGGSYNSPLHF. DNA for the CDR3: TGTGCCAGCAGTTTATATGGGGGCTCCTATAATTCACCCCTCCACTTT.

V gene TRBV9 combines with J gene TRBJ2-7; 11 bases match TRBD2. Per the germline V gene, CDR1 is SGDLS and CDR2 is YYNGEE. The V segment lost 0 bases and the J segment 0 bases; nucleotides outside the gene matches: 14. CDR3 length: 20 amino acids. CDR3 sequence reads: CASSVGTPGLAARSSYEQYF. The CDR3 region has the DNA TGTGCCAGCAGCGTAGGTACCCCGGGACTAGCGGCAAGGAGCTCCTACGAGCAGTACTTC.

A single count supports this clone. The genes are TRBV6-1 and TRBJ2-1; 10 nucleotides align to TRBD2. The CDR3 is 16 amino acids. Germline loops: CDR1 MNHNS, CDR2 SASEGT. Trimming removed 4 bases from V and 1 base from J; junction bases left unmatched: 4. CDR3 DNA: TGTGCCAGCAGTGCCCCTAGCGGGGGTTCCTACAATGAGCAGTTCTTC. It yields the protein CASSAPSGGSYNEQFF.

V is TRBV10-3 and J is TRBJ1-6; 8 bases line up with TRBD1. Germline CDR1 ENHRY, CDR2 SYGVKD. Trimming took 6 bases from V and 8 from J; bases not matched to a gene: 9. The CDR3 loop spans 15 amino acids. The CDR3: CAIRRQGPGDSPLHF. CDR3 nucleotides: TGTGCCATCAGGAGACAGGGGCCGGGAGATTCACCCCTCCACTTT.

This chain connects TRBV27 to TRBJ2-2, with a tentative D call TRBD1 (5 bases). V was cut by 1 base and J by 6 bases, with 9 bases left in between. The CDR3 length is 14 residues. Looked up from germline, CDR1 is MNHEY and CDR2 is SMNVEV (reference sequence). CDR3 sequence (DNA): TGTGCCAGCAGTTTATTAGGGGTCGCCGGGGAGCTGTTTTTT. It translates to CASSLLGVAGELFF.

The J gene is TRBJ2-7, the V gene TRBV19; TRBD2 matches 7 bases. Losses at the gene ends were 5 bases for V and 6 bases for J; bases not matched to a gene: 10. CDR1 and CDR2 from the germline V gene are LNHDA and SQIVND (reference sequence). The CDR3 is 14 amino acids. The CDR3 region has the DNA TGTGCCAGTAGTCCCCGGACTAGTCTCGGCGAGCAGTACTTC. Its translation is CASSPRTSLGEQYF.

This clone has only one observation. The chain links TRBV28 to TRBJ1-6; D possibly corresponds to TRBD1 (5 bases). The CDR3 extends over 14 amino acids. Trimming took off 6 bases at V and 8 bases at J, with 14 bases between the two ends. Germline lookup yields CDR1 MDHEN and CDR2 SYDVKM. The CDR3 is CASSLLRGDSPLHF. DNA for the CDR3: TGTGCCAGCAGCCTTCTTAGGGGAGATTCACCCCTCCACTTT.

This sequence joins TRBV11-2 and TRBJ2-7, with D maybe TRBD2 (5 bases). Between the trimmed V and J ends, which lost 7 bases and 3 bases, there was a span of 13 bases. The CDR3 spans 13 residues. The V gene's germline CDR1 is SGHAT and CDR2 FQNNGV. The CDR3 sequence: CASTYERVYEQYF. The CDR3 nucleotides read TGTGCCAGCACCTACGAGAGGGTCTACGAGCAGTACTTC.

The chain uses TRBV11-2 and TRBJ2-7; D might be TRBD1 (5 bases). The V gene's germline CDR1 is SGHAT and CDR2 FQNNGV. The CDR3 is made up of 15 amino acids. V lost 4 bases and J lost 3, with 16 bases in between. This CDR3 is CASSSMDAGLYEQYF. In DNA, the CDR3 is TGTGCCAGCAGCTCGATGGACGCAGGGCTCTACGAGCAGTACTTC.

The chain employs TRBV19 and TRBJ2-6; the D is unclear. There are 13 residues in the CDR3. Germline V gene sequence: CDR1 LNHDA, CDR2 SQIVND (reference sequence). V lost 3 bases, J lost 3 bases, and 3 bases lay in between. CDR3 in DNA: TGTGCCAGTAGTATTAATGGGGCCAACGTCCTGACTTTC. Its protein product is CASSINGANVLTF.

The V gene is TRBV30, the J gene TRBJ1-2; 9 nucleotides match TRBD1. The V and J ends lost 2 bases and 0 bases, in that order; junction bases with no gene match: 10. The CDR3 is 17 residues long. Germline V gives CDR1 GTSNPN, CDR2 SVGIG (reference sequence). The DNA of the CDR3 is TGTGCCTGGAGTCCTACAGGGGGCGCCAGGACTAACTATGGCTACACCTTC. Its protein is CAWSPTGGARTNYGYTF.

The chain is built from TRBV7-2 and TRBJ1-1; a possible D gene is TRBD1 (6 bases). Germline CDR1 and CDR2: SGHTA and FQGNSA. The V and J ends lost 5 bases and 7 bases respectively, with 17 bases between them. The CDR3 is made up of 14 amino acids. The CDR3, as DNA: TGTGCCAGCAGCCGACAGGCTGGTACTAATGAAGCTTTCTTT. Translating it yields CASSRQAGTNEAFF.

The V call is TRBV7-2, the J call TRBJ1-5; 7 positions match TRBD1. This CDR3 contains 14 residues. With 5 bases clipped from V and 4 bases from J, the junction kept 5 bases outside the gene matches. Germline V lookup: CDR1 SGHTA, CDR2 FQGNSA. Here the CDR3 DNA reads TGTGCCAGCAGCCTTGGGACAGCAAATCAGCCCCAGCATTTT. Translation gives CASSLGTANQPQHF.

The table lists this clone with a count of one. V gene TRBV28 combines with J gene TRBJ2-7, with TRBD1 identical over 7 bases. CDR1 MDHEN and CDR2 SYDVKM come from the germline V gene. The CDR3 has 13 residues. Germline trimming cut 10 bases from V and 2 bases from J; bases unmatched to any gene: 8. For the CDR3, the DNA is TGTGCCATCCACGACAGGGTGACCTACGAGCAGTACTTC. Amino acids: CAIHDRVTYEQYF. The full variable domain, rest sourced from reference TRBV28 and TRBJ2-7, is DVKVTQSSRYLVKRTGEKVFLECVQDMDHENMFWYRQDPGLGLRLIYFSYDVKMKEKGDIPEGYSVSREKKERFSLILESASTNQTSMYLCAIHDRVTYEQYFGPGTRLTVT.

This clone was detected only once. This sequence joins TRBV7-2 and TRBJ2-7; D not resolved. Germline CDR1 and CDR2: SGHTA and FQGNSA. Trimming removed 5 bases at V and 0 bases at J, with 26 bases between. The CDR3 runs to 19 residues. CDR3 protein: CASSQTFSWAGIDSYEQYF. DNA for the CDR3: TGTGCCAGCAGCCAAACGTTTAGTTGGGCAGGAATCGACTCCTACGAGCAGTACTTC. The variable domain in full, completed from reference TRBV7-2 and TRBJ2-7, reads GAGVSQSPSNKVTEKGKDVELRCDPISGHTALYWYRQSLGQGLEFLIYFQGNSAPDKSGLPSDRFSAERTGGSVSTLTIQRTQQEDSAVYLCASSQTFSWAGIDSYEQYFGPGTRLTVT.